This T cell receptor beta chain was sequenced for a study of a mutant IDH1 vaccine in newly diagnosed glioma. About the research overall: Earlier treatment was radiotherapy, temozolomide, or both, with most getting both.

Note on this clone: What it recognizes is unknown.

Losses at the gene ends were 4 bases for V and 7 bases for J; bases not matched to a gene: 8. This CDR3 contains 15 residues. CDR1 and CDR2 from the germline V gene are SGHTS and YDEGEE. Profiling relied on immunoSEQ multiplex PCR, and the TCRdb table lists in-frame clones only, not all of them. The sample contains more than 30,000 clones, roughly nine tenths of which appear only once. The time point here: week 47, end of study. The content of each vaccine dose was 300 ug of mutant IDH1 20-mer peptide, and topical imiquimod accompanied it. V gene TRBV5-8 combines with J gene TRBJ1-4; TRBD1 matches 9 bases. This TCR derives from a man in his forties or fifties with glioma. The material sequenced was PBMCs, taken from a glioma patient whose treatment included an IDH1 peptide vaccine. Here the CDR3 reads CASSPTGGVFEKLFF. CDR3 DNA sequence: TGTGCCAGCAGCCCTACAGGGGGCGTTTTTGAAAAACTGTTTTTT. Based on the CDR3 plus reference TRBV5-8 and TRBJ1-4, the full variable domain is EAGVTQSPTHLIKTRGQQATLRCSPISGHTSVYWYQQALGLGLQFLLWYDEGEERNRGNFPPRFSGRQFPNYSSELNVNALELEDSALYLCASSPTGGVFEKLFFGSGTQLSVL.